The next 14 T cell receptor beta chains were all read from a single sample in a study of vaccination and CD4 T cells after COVID-19. Sequencing of the DNA from cultured CD4+ T cells was carried out with the Oncomine TCR Beta short-read assay. TCRdb re-derived calls from the PCR reads in MiXCR, one entry per CDR3 protein. The repertoire consists of fewer than 15,000 distinct CDR3 sequences, with approximately 28% occurring once and the leading ten covering roughly 15%. No antigen has been identified for these receptors. Treatment defined: approximately 11-day PBMC culture with coronavirus spike peptide pools or control peptides (ViraFEST assay). The material sequenced was cultured CD4+ T cells from blood. The receptors come from a human donor with COVID-19.

The chain has TRBV7-9 and TRBJ2-2, with a tentative D call TRBD2 (6 bases). The CDR3 contains 12 residues. The germline gives CDR1 SEHNR, CDR2 FQNEAQ (reference sequence). Trimming removed 4 bases at V and 6 bases at J, with 6 bases between. The CDR3 sequence: CASSWEAGELFF. The DNA for the CDR3 is TGTGCCAGCAGCTGGGAGGCCGGGGAGCTGTTTTTT.

In this sample, this clonotype turned up a few times. The chain combines TRBV6-1 with TRBJ1-5, with D tentatively TRBD1 (6 bases). The CDR3 contains 15 residues. Trimming took 7 bases from V and 0 from J, leaving 13 bases between them. Germline CDR1 and CDR2: MNHNS and SASEGT. CDR3 sequence: CASNRDNYSNQPQHF. DNA of the CDR3: TGTGCCAGCAACCGGGACAACTATAGCAATCAGCCCCAGCATTTT.

The chain recombines TRBV6-1 with TRBJ1-6; D is undetermined. The germline V and J ends were trimmed by 6 bases and 2 bases, with 8 bases remaining between them. CDR3 length equals 14 residues. CDR1 MNHNS and CDR2 SASEGT come from the germline V gene. The CDR3 loop reads CASSSRTYNSPLHF. The CDR3 bases are TGTGCCAGCAGCAGTAGGACCTATAATTCACCCCTCCACTTT.

The chain is built from TRBV6-4 and TRBJ1-6; D remains ambiguous. V was clipped by 2 bases and J by 7 bases, with 9 bases between them. The CDR3 sequence is 14 residues long. The germline V gene has CDR1 MRHNA and CDR2 SNTAGT. DNA for the CDR3: TGTGCCAGCAGTGACAGGACGGGAAATTCACCCCTCCACTTT. This translates into CASSDRTGNSPLHF.

Sample share makes this clonotype medium-sized (0.01 to 0.1%). This chain connects TRBV10-3 to TRBJ1-2; tentative D call: TRBD1 (6 bases). CDR3 size: 15 residues. With 9 bases removed from V and 6 bases from J, the gap between germline ends came to 23 bases. CDR1 and CDR2 (germline): ENHRY, SYGVKD. The CDR3 nucleotides are TGTGCCATGACACAGGGAACAAGTGACAGCCATGGCTACACCTTC. Its translation: CAMTQGTSDSHGYTF.

The chain is built from TRBV12-3 or TRBV12-4 and TRBJ1-2; D is unclear. The germline V and J ends were trimmed by 1 base and 3 bases, with 9 bases remaining between them. The CDR3 is 14 amino acids. The CDR3 sequence: CASSLVGRYYGYTF. The CDR3 DNA is TGTGCCAGCAGTTTAGTCGGGAGGTACTATGGCTACACCTTC.

There are a few counts of this clonotype. This chain joins TRBV24-1 and TRBJ2-6; the D gene is possibly TRBD1 (5 bases). Germline V CDR1 and CDR2: KGHDR, SFDVKD. V dropped 4 bases and J dropped 4 bases, with 10 bases sitting between them. The CDR3 is made up of 15 amino acids. The CDR3 region has the DNA TGTGCCACCAGTGACCACAGGACCGGGGCCAACGTCCTGACTTTC. Translating it yields CATSDHRTGANVLTF.

This chain links TRBV7-9 with TRBJ1-2; D uncertain. There are 17 residues in the CDR3. V was pared by 5 bases and J by 3 bases, with 22 bases between. Germline V gene lookup returns CDR1 SEHNR and CDR2 FQNEAQ (reference sequence). CDR3 nucleotide sequence: TGTGCCAGCAGCCCGGGCGGTGCCAGACATAAGTACTATGGCTACACCTTC. Translation: CASSPGGARHKYYGYTF.

This clonotype was seen only a few times. This chain links TRBV15 with TRBJ2-5; TRBD1 is a possible D gene (5 bases). There are 16 residues in the CDR3. The V gene's germline CDR1 is LNHNV and CDR2 YYDKDF (reference sequence). Deletions cut 0 bases from V and 5 bases from J, with 16 bases between. DNA of the CDR3: TGTGCCACCAGCAGAGATTTGGCTATTGCAGGGGAGACCCAGTACTTC. Translating it yields CATSRDLAIAGETQYF.

The genes are TRBV19 and TRBJ1-4; the D is unclear. Trimming took off 2 bases at V and 0 bases at J, with 7 bases between the two ends. In germline, CDR1 is LNHDA, CDR2 SQIVND (reference sequence). The CDR3 is 15 residues long. The CDR3 spells CASSINSATNEKLFF. In DNA, the CDR3 is TGTGCCAGTAGTATAAACAGTGCAACTAATGAAAAACTGTTTTTT.

This chain uses TRBV28 with TRBJ1-1, with D possibly TRBD1 on 5 matching bases. V shed 7 bases and J shed 8 bases, with 14 bases lying between them. CDR1 MDHEN and CDR2 SYDVKM come from the germline V gene. This CDR3 has 12 residues. CDR3 sequence: CASTIFRGEAFF. CDR3 coding DNA: TGTGCCAGCACCATATTCCGGGGGGAAGCTTTCTTT.

V and J are TRBV6-2 or TRBV6-3 and TRBJ1-5; tentative D call: TRBD1 (5 bases). Germline CDR1 and CDR2: MNHEY and SVGEGT. The CDR3 has 15 amino acids. Deletions cut 7 bases from V and 2 bases from J, with 15 bases between. The CDR3 bases are TGTGCCAGCACCCTCCGGGACCCTCGCAATCAGCCCCAGCATTTT. The encoded protein is CASTLRDPRNQPQHF.

The chain couples TRBV7-2 to TRBJ2-1, with a tentative D call TRBD1 (6 bases). The CDR3 covers 14 residues. The V gene lost 5 bases and the J gene lost 4 bases, with 12 bases spanning the gap. Germline V CDR1 and CDR2: SGHTA, FQGNSA. CDR3 amino acids: CASSPGQTYNEQFF. DNA for the CDR3: TGTGCCAGCAGCCCGGGACAAACGTACAATGAGCAGTTCTTC. The entire variable domain, with the rest obtained from reference TRBV7-2 and TRBJ2-1, is as follows: GAGVSQSPSNKVTEKGKDVELRCDPISGHTALYWYRQSLGQGLEFLIYFQGNSAPDKSGLPSDRFSAERTGGSVSTLTIQRTQQEDSAVYLCASSPGQTYNEQFFGPGTRLTVL.

The chain uses TRBV24-1 and TRBJ2-2, with a weak D call TRBD2 (5 bases). CDR3 size: 16 residues. Germline-derived CDR1 and CDR2 are KGHDR and SFDVKD. The V end was cut by 1 base, the J end by 6 bases, with 14 bases between. DNA of the CDR3: TGTGCCACCAGTGATTTAAAGGCCCGGCGGGCCGGGGAGCTGTTTTTT. This encodes CATSDLKARRAGELFF.